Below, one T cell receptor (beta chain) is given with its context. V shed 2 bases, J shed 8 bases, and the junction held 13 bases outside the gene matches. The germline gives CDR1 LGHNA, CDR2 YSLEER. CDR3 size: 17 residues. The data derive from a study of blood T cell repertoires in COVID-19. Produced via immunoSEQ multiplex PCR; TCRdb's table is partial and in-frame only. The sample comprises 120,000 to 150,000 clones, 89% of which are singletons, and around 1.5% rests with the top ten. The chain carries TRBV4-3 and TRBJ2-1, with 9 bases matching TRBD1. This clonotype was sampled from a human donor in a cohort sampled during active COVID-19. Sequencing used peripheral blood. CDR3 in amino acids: CASSQWTGEAQVDEQFF. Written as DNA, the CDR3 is TGCGCCAGCAGCCAATGGACAGGGGAAGCTCAGGTGGATGAGCAGTTCTTC.